This T cell receptor (beta chain) comes out of a study of cytomegalovirus exposure and HLA in healthy donors. Germline CDR1 MDHEN, CDR2 SYDVKM. The germline V and J ends were trimmed by 6 bases and 7 bases, with 16 bases remaining between them. This CDR3 is 14 amino acids long. Concerning this clone: Its antigen remains unknown.

The PCR made use of 60 Vbeta and 13 Jbeta primers. TCRdb's copy holds only in-frame clones and misses some; the assay was immunoSEQ multiplex PCR. Of about 120,000 clones listed, approximately 75% are singletons. Whole-study findings and limits: CMV serostatus was the only immune exposure information that was available. A later analysis reportedly identified an Asian-associated ancestry cluster as carrying fewer N-insertions than the approximately 670-donor mean. The likely explanation for a cluster of highly shared sequence variants was sequencing artifact.

The TCR originated in a man in his forties or fifties in good health and CMV-seronegative. The V call is TRBV28, the J call TRBJ2-1; a possible D gene is TRBD2 (6 bases). The sample consisted of PBMCs. CDR3 sequence reads: CASSLIGGLNEQFF. CDR3 DNA sequence: TGTGCCAGCAGCCTAATTGGGGGGTTGAATGAGCAGTTCTTC.